One sample yielded the 16 T cell receptor beta chains listed below, sequenced in a study of T cell changes during pregnancy in multiple sclerosis. Clones were read by immunoSEQ multiplex PCR, and TCRdb kept only the in-frame ones, dropping some. Of under 30,000 clones detected, about 89% appear once; the ten largest clones hold more than 6.5%. Sequenced material: CD8+ T cells from peripheral blood mononuclear cells, taken after pregnancy. These receptors came from a female donor with multiple sclerosis, enrolled in a pregnancy study.

The chain couples TRBV9 to TRBJ2-1; perhaps TRBD2 as D (5 bases). Germline CDR1 is SGDLS and CDR2 is YYNGEE. V lost 4 bases to trimming and J lost 6 bases, with 20 bases between them. The CDR3 is 16 residues long. The CDR3 DNA reads TGTGCCAGCAGCTCCCTGGGTGATAGCGAGCCCAATGAGCAGTTCTTC. Translated: CASSSLGDSEPNEQFF. Variable domain in full (rest from reference TRBV9 and TRBJ2-1): DSGVTQTPKHLITATGQRVTLRCSPRSGDLSVYWYQQSLDQGLQFLIQYYNGEERAKGNILERFSAQQFPDLHSELNLSSLELGDSALYFCASSSLGDSEPNEQFFGPGTRLTVL.

The V call is TRBV9, the J call TRBJ1-1, with D possibly matching TRBD1 (6 bases). CDR3 length equals 15 residues. V lost 6 bases, J lost 0 bases, and 15 bases lay in between. CDR1 is SGDLS and CDR2 is YYNGEE in the germline V gene. The CDR3 region is CASTPGGHMNTEAFF. CDR3 DNA: TGTGCCAGCACCCCTGGGGGACACATGAACACTGAAGCTTTCTTT. Drawing the rest from reference TRBV9 and TRBJ1-1, the complete variable domain is DSGVTQTPKHLITATGQRVTLRCSPRSGDLSVYWYQQSLDQGLQFLIQYYNGEERAKGNILERFSAQQFPDLHSELNLSSLELGDSALYFCASTPGGHMNTEAFFGQGTRLTVV.

The V and J genes are TRBV27 and TRBJ2-3; 11 bases map to TRBD2. The CDR3 is 17 residues long. Germline assignment: CDR1 MNHEY and CDR2 SMNVEV (reference sequence). V lost 1 base to trimming and J lost 0 bases; unmatched junction nucleotides: 3. The CDR3 DNA reads TGTGCCAGCAGTTTATATCGGACTAGCGGGAGCACAGATACGCAGTATTTT. Translating gives CASSLYRTSGSTDTQYF.

The V and J genes are TRBV7-9 and TRBJ1-4; the match to TRBD1 covers 9 bases. Germline-derived CDR1 and CDR2 are SEHNR and FQNEAQ (reference sequence). The CDR3 totals 14 residues. The trim removed 5 bases at V and 7 bases at J, leaving 5 bases unmatched. CDR3 in DNA: TGTGCCAGCAGCGGCCGGGACAGGGCTGAAAAACTGTTTTTT. Amino acid sequence: CASSGRDRAEKLFF.

CDR3 sequence (DNA): TGTGCCAGCAGCGTATTCTCAGGGGGCTCGGAGACCCAGTACTTC. It translates to CASSVFSGGSETQYF. J is TRBJ2-5 and V is TRBV9; 8 bases line up with TRBD1. Germline V gene data show CDR1 as SGDLS and CDR2 as YYNGEE. The CDR3 runs 15 residues. V gave up 1 base and J gave up 5 bases; unmatched junction bases: 7.

By its share, this clone is medium-sized. The chain joins TRBV5-5 to TRBJ1-3, with D unclear. The V end was cut by 4 bases, the J end by 0 bases, with 11 bases between. From germline, CDR1 is SGHKS and CDR2 YYEKEE (reference sequence). The length of the CDR3 is 15 residues. The CDR3 reads CASSQDGASGNTIYF. The CDR3, as DNA: TGTGCCAGCAGCCAAGATGGAGCCTCTGGAAACACCATATATTTT. Based on the CDR3 plus reference TRBV5-5 and TRBJ1-3, the full variable domain is DAGVTQSPTHLIKTRGQQVTLRCSPISGHKSVSWYQQVLGQGPQFIFQYYEKEERGRGNFPDRFSARQFPNYSSELNVNALLLGDSALYLCASSQDGASGNTIYFGEGSWLTVV.

This clone was found a few times. The rearrangement links TRBV29-1 to TRBJ2-5; the match to TRBD2 covers 7 bases. V dropped 4 bases and J dropped 2; count of bases not matched to a gene: 10. Germline V gives CDR1 SQVTM, CDR2 ANQGSEA. The CDR3 consists of 15 residues. DNA for the CDR3: TGCAGCGTTGTTACTTGGGGAGGGCGACAAGAGACCCAGTACTTC. Residues: CSVVTWGGRQETQYF. Variable domain in full (rest from reference TRBV29-1 and TRBJ2-5): SAVISQKPSRDICQRGTSLTIQCQVDSQVTMMFWYRQQPGQSLTLIATANQGSEATYESGFVIDKFPISRPNLTFSTLTVSNMSPEDSSIYLCSVVTWGGRQETQYFGPGTRLLVL.

The V and J genes are TRBV4-2 and TRBJ2-7; D not resolved. Trimming took 0 bases from V and 5 from J, leaving 8 bases between them. This CDR3 is 13 amino acids long. The germline CDR1 and CDR2 sequences are LGHNA and YNFKEQ. DNA of the CDR3: TGTGCCAGCAGCCAAGAAGTCCAGAACGAGCAGTACTTC. Translating it yields CASSQEVQNEQYF.

The chain has TRBV27 and TRBJ2-7; tentatively, D is TRBD1 (8 bases). Per the germline V gene, CDR1 is MNHEY and CDR2 is SMNVEV (reference sequence). This CDR3 is 14 amino acids long. Trimming removed 3 bases at V and 3 bases at J, with 12 bases between. CDR3 bases: TGTGCCAGCAGTTTTACAGGGGGGGGCTACGAGCAGTACTTC. It encodes CASSFTGGGYEQYF.

The V and J genes are TRBV13 and TRBJ2-7; TRBD2 aligns across 11 bases. CDR1 and CDR2 (germline): PRHDT, FYEKMQ (reference sequence). The length of the CDR3 is 14 residues. V shed 10 bases and J 4 bases; nucleotides not matched to a gene: 9. The CDR3 DNA sequence: TGTGCCACCGCATTAGCGGGAGGGTTTTACGAGCAGTACTTC. Encoded protein: CATALAGGFYEQYF. Variable domain in full (rest from reference TRBV13 and TRBJ2-7): AAGVIQSPRHLIKEKRETATLKCYPIPRHDTVYWYQQGPGQDPQFLISFYEKMQSDKGSIPDRFSAQQFSDYHSELNMSSLELGDSALYFCATALAGGFYEQYFGPGTRLTVT.

The chain is built from TRBV29-1 and TRBJ2-1; D may be TRBD1 (6 bases). This CDR3 comprises 13 residues. From germline, CDR1 is SQVTM and CDR2 ANQGSEA. The germline V and J ends were trimmed by 2 bases and 4 bases, with 9 bases remaining between them. The CDR3, as DNA: TGCAGCGTTGAAACCGGACAGTACAATGAGCAGTTCTTC. Residues: CSVETGQYNEQFF.

This rearrangement joins TRBV9 to TRBJ2-1; possibly TRBD2 for D (6 bases). The CDR3 has 17 residues. The V and J ends lost 0 bases and 10 bases respectively, with 23 bases between them. CDR1 is SGDLS, CDR2 YYNGEE, per germline. DNA of the CDR3: TGTGCCAGCAGCGTAGAGGGGCGGGGACTCATGTACCGCGAGCAGTTCTTC. Its protein is CASSVEGRGLMYREQFF.

In this sample, this clone turned up once. The rearrangement uses TRBV25-1 and TRBJ2-7, with D perhaps matching TRBD2 (5 bases). Germline CDR1 is MGHDK and CDR2 is SYGVNS. V was trimmed by 5 bases and J by 1 base, leaving 12 bases between them. The CDR3 runs 14 residues. CDR3 nucleotides: TGTGCCAGCAGTCTAGCAGCTTCTTCCTACGAGCAGTACTTC. This gives the protein CASSLAASSYEQYF.

This chain connects TRBV13 to TRBJ2-7, with 12 bases aligning to TRBD1. The V gene's germline CDR1 is PRHDT and CDR2 FYEKMQ (reference sequence). Unmatched junction bases numbered 8, after V lost 6 bases and J lost 2 bases. The CDR3 is made up of 16 amino acids. The CDR3 is CASSSRGTGGTYEQYF. In nucleotides, the CDR3 is TGTGCCAGCAGTTCCCGAGGGACAGGGGGCACCTACGAGCAGTACTTC.

The chain has TRBV7-9 and TRBJ2-7; 12 positions match TRBD2. The CDR3 loop spans 15 amino acids. Trimming at V came to 2 bases and at J to 1 base, leaving 0 bases not matched to a gene. CDR1 and CDR2 (germline): SEHNR, FQNEAQ (reference sequence). The CDR3 DNA sequence: TGTGCCAGCAGCTTAACTAGCGGGGGGTCCTACGAGCAGTACTTC. This sequence encodes CASSLTSGGSYEQYF.

In this sample, this clone turned up once. The CDR3 DNA is TGTGCCAGCAGTGAATTCGGGGGATCCGGGGAGCTGTTTTTT. Protein product: CASSEFGGSGELFF. The genes are TRBV25-1 and TRBJ2-2; a possible D gene is TRBD2 (6 bases). Trimming took off 1 base at V and 6 bases at J, with 9 bases between the two ends. This CDR3 spans 14 amino acids. CDR1 and CDR2 (germline): MGHDK, SYGVNS.